This T cell receptor (beta chain) was documented in a study of blood T cell repertoires in COVID-19. In the study overall: Acute and convalescent COVID-19 specimens originated in the United States, Italy and Spain.

The V gene's germline CDR1 is SGDLS and CDR2 YYNGEE. This CDR3 is 12 amino acids long. With 0 bases removed from V and 10 bases from J, the gap between germline ends came to 8 bases. In Seattle, patients joined the study during active infection and were tracked longitudinally. The data were produced by immunoSEQ multiplex PCR, yet TCRdb's version contains in-frame clones alone and is incomplete. The sample yields some 150,000 clones, around 84% seen once. The TCR sequence derives from an older woman with COVID-19, enrolled during active disease. Sequenced input: peripheral blood. The chain joins TRBV9 to TRBJ2-1; perhaps TRBD1 as D (5 bases). CDR3 amino acids: CASSVVWGEQFF. CDR3 coding DNA: TGTGCCAGCAGCGTAGTATGGGGCGAGCAGTTCTTC.